This T cell receptor (beta chain) was captured by sequencing in a study of STAT5B mutations in CD4+ large granular lymphocyte leukemia. Whole-study results and caveats: 8/27 top patient clones versus 2/35 control clones were TRBV06-family.

About this clone itself: Antigen specificity is unknown.

Clones were sequenced by immunoSEQ multiplex PCR, and TCRdb holds only the in-frame ones, with some missing. Of under 40,000 clones in the sample, under 80% were seen once. The V end was cut by 4 bases, the J end by 7 bases, with 22 bases between. The germline gives CDR1 LNHDA, CDR2 SQIVND (reference sequence). This CDR3 spans 16 amino acids. The rearrangement links TRBV19 to TRBJ1-2, with D possibly matching TRBD1 (5 bases). The sequenced sample was CD4+ T cells from blood buffy coats. This sequence originates from a human donor in good health. CDR3 in DNA: TGTGCCAGTAGTACGCACCGGGACCCCAAGCTACTTGGCTACACCTTC. This sequence encodes CASSTHRDPKLLGYTF.